Detailed here is one T cell receptor (beta chain). Every PCR received spiked-in synthetic TCR analog templates. The protocol was immunoSEQ multiplex PCR, while the TCRdb copy is restricted to in-frame clones and leaves out a portion. In the table there are fewer than 50,000 clones, 80% to 90% of which are singletons. Time point of the sample: pretreatment peripheral blood. The patients' disease, urothelial carcinoma, was locally advanced or metastatic. The data belong to a study of PD-L1 blockade in urothelial cancer. Study-wide background: Beginning in about 2014, patients received atezolizumab, given as 1,200 mg intravenously every 3 weeks. When blood samples were assessed, the median T cell count was 141,255.

Trimming cost V 1 base and J 10 bases, with 16 bases left between them. CDR3 length: 14 residues. Per the germline V gene, CDR1 is GTSNPN and CDR2 is SVGIG (reference sequence). Material: PBMCs, obtained around atezolizumab (anti-PD-L1) treatment. The chain joins TRBV30 to TRBJ1-4; D not resolved. The origin of this receptor is a man aged 70-80 years with urothelial cancer. DNA for the CDR3: TGTGCCTGGAGTGACGGACTTCGGGAGGGAAAACTGTTTTTT. Protein sequence: CAWSDGLREGKLFF. The variable domain in full, completed from reference TRBV30 and TRBJ1-4, reads SQTIHQWPATLVQPVGSPLSLECTVEGTSNPNLYWYRQAAGRGLQLLFYSVGIGQISSEVPQNLSASRPQDRQFILSSKKLLLSDSGFYLCAWSDGLREGKLFFGSGTQLSVL.